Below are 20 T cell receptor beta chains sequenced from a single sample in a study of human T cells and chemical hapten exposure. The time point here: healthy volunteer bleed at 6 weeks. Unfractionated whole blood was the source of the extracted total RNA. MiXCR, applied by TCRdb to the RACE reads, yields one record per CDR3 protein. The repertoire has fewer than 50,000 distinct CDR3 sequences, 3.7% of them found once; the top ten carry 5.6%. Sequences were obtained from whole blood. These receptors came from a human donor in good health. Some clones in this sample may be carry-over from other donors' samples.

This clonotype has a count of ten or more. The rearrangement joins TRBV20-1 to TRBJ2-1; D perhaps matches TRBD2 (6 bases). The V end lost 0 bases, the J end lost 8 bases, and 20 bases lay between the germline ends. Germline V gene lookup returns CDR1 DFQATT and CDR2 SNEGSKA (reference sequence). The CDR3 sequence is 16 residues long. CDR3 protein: CSARDLSSRERHEQFF. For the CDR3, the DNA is TGCAGTGCTAGAGACCTTTCTAGTCGGGAGCGACATGAGCAGTTCTTC.

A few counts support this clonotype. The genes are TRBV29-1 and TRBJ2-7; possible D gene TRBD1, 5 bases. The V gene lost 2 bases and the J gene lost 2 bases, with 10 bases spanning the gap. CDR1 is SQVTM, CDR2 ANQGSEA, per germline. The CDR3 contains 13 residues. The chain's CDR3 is CSVERAGTYEQYF. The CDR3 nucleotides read TGCAGCGTTGAAAGGGCAGGGACCTACGAGCAGTACTTC.

The CDR3 nucleotides read TGTGCCAGCAGCTTAGGAGGGGGCCAAGGCTTCTATGGCTACACCTTC. Translating gives CASSLGGGQGFYGYTF. The chain recombines TRBV7-8 with TRBJ1-2; 7 positions match TRBD1. Germline V gene data show CDR1 as SGHVS and CDR2 as FQNEAQ. The CDR3 length is 16 residues. J lost 4 bases, V lost 1 base, and 9 bases had no gene match.

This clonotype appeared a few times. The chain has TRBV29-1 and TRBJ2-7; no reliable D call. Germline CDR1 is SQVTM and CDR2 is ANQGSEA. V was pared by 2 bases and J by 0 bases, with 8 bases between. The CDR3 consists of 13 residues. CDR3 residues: CSVESLASYEQYF. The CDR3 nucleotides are TGCAGCGTTGAAAGCCTGGCCTCCTACGAGCAGTACTTC.

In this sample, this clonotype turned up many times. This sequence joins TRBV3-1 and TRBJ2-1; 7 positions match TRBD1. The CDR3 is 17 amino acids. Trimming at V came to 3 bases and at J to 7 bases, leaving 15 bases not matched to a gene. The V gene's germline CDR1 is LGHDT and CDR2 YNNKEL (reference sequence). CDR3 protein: CASSQVPSGQRSNEQFF. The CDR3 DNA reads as TGTGCCAGCAGCCAGGTTCCCTCGGGACAGAGGTCAAATGAGCAGTTCTTC.

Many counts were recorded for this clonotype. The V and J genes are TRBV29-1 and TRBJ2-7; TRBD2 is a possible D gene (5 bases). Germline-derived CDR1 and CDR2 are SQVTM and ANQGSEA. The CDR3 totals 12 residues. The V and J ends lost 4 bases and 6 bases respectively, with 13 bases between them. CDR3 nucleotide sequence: TGCAGCGTTGGTGAGGGAGTTGGCGAGCAGTACTTC. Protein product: CSVGEGVGEQYF.

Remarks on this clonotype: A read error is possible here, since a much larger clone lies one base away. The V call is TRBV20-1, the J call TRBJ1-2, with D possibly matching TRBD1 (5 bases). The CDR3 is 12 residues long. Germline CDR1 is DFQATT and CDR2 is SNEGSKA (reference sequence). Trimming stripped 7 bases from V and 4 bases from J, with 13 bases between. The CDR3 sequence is CSGGRVTYGYTF. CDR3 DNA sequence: TGCAGTGGGGGCAGGGTAACCTATGGCTACACCTTC.

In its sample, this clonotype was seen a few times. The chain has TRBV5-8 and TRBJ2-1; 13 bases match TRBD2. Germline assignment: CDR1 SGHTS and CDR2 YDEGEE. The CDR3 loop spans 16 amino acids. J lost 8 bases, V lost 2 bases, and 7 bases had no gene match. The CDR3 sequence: CASSLSGTSGKYEQFF. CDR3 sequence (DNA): TGTGCCAGCAGCTTAAGCGGGACTAGCGGGAAATATGAGCAGTTCTTC.

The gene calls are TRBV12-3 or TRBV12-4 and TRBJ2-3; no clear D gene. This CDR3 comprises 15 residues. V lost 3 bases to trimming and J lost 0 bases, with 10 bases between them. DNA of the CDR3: TGTGCCAGCAGTTTCGGCGACCAAAGCACAGATACGCAGTATTTT. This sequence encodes CASSFGDQSTDTQYF.

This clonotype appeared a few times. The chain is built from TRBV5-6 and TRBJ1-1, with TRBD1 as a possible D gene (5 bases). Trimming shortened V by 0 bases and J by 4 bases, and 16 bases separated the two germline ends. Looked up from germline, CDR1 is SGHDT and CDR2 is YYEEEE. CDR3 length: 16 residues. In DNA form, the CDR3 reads TGTGCCAGCAGCTTGGCCGCCGGAGGGGCATTCACTGAAGCTTTCTTT. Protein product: CASSLAAGGAFTEAFF.

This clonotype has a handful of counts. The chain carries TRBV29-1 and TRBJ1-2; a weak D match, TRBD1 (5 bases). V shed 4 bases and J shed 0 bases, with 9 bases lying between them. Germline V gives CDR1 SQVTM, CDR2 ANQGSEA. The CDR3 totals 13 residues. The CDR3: CSVGAGTNYGYTF. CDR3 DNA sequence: TGCAGCGTTGGGGCAGGGACTAACTATGGCTACACCTTC.

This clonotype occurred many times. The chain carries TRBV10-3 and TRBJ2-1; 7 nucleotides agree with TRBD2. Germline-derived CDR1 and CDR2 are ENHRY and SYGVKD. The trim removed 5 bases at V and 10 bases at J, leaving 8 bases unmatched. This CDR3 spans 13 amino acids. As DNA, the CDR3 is TGTGCCATCAGTCCGACTAGCCTGGGAGAGCAGTTCTTC. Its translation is CAISPTSLGEQFF.

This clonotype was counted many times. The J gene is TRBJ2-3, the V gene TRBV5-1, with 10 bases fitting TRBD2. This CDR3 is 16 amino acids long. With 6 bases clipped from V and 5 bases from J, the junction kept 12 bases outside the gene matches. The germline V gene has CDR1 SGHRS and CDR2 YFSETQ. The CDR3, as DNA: TGCGCCAGCACCGCCGACGTCCGACTAGCGGGAGATACGCAGTATTTT. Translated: CASTADVRLAGDTQYF. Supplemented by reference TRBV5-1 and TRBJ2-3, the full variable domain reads KAGVTQTPRYLIKTRGQQVTLSCSPISGHRSVSWYQQTPGQGLQFLFEYFSETQRNKGNFPGRFSGRQFSNSRSEMNVSTLELGDSALYLCASTADVRLAGDTQYFGPGTRLTVL.

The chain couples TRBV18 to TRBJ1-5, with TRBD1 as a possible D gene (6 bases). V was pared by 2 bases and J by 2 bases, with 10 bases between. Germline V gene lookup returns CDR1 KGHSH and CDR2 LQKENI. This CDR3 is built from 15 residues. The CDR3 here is CASSPETGRNQPQHF. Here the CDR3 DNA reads TGTGCCAGCTCACCAGAGACAGGACGCAATCAGCCCCAGCATTTT.

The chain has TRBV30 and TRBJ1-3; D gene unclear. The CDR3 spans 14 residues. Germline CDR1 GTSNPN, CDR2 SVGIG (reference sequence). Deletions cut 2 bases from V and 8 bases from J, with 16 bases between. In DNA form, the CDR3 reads TGTGCCTGGAGTCCCGACTCCAGTGGGGACACCATATATTTT. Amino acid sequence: CAWSPDSSGDTIYF.

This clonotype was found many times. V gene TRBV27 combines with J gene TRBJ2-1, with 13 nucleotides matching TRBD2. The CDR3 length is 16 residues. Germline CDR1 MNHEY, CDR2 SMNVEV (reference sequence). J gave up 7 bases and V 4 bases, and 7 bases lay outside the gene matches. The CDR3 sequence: CASSSYSGLAGNEQFF. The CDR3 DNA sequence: TGTGCCAGCAGTTCTTACTCGGGACTAGCGGGAAATGAGCAGTTCTTC.

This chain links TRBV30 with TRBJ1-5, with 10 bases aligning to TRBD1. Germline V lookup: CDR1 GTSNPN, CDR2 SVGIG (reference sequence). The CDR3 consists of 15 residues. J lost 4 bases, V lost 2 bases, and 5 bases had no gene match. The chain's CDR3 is CAWSRDRGLNQPQHF. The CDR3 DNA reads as TGTGCCTGGAGTCGGGACAGGGGTCTGAATCAGCCCCAGCATTTT.

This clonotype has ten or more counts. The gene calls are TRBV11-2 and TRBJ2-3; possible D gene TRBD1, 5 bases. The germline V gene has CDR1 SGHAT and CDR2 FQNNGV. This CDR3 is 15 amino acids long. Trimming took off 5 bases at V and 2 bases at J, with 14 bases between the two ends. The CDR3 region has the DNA TGTGCCAGCAGCCGGTTCACAGGCTTCACAGATACGCAGTATTTT. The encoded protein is CASSRFTGFTDTQYF.

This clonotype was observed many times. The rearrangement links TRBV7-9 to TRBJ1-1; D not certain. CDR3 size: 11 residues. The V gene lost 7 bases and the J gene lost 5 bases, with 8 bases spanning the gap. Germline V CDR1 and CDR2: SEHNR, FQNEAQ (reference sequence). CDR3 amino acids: CASKPQTEAFF. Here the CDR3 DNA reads TGTGCCAGCAAACCTCAAACTGAAGCTTTCTTT.

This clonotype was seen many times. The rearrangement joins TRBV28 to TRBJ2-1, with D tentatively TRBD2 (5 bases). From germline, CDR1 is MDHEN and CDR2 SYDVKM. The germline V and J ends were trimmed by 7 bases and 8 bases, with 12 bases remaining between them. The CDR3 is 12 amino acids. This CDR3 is CASKPGLDEQFF. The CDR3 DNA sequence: TGTGCCAGCAAGCCCGGACTGGATGAGCAGTTCTTC.